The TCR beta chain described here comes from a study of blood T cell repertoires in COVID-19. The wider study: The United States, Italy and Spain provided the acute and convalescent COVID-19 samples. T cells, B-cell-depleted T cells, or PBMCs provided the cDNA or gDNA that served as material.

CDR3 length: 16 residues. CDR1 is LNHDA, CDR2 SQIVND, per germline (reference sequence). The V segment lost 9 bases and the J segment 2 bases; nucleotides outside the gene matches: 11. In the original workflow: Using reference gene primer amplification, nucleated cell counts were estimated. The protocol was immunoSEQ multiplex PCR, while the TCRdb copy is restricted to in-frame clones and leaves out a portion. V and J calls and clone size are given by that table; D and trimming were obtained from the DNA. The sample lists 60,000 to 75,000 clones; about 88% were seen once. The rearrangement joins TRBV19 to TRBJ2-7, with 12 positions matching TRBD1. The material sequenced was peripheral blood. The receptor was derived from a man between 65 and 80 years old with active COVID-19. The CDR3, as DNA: TGTGCCAGGGTGGGACAGGGGGCAGTTTGGGCCTACGAGCAGTACTTC. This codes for CARVGQGAVWAYEQYF.